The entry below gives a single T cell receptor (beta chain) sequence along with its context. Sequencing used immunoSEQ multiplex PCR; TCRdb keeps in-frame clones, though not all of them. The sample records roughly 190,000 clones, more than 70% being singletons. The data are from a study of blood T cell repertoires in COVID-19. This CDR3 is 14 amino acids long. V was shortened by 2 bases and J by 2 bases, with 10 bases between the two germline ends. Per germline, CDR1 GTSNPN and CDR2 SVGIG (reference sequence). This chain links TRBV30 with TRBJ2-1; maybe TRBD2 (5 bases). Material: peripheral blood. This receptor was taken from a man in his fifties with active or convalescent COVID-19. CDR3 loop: CAWSSPGAYNEQFF. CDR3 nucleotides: TGTGCCTGGAGTAGCCCCGGGGCCTACAATGAGCAGTTCTTC.